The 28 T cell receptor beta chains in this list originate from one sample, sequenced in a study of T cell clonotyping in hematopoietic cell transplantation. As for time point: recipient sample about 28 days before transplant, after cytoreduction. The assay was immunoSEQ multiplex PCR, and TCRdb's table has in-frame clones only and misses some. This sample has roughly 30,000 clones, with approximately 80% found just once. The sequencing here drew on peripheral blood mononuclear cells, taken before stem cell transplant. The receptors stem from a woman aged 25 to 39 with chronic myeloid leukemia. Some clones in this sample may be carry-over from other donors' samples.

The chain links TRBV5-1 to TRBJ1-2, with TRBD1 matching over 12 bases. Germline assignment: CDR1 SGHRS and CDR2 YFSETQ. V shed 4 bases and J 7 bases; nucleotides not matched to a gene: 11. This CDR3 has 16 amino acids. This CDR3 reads CASSTTPGQGAGGYTF. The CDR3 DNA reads TGCGCCAGCAGCACGACACCGGGACAGGGGGCTGGTGGCTACACCTTC.

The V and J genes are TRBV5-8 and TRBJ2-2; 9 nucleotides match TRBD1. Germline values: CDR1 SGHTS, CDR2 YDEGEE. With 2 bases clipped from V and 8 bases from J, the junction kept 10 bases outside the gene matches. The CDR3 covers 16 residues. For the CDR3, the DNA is TGTGCCAGCAGCTTAAAAGGGCACAGGGGGCGAGGGGAGCTGTTTTTT. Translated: CASSLKGHRGRGELFF.

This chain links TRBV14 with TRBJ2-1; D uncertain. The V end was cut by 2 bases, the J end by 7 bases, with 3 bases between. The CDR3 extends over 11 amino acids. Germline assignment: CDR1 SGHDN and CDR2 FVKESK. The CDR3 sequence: CASSQRNEQFF. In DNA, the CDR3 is TGTGCCAGCAGCCAACGTAATGAGCAGTTCTTC.

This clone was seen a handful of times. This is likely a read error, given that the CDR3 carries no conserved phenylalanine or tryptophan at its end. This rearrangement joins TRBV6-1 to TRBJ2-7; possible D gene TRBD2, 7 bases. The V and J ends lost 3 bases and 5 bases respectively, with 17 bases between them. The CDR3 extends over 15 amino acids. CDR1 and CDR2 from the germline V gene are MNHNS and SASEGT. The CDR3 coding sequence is TGTGCCAGCAGTGAGGTGGGGGGGGCCGTCAACGAGCAGTACCTC. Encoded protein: CASSEVGGAVNEQYL.

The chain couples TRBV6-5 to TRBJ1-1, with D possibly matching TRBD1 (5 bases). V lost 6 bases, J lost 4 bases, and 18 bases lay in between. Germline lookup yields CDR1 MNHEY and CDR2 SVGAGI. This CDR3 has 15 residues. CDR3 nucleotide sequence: TGTGCCAGCAGCCCCGCTAGCTCAGGGAGCACTGAAGCTTTCTTT. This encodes CASSPASSGSTEAFF.

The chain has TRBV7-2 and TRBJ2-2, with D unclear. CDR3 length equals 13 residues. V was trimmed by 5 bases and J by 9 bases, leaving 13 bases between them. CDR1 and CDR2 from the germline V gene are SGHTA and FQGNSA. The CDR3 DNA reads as TGTGCCAGCAGCCTCAATTCTTTCCGGGAGCTGTTTTTT. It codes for CASSLNSFRELFF.

This CDR3 reads CASNTGGGGSYNEQFF. The DNA of the CDR3 is TGTGCCAGCAACACTGGCGGGGGGGGCTCCTACAATGAGCAGTTCTTC. V gene TRBV4-2 combines with J gene TRBJ2-1; 9 nucleotides match TRBD2. V trimming: 7 bases; J trimming: 0 bases; junction bases outside the gene matches: 7. This CDR3 region has 16 residues. From germline, CDR1 is LGHNA and CDR2 YNFKEQ.

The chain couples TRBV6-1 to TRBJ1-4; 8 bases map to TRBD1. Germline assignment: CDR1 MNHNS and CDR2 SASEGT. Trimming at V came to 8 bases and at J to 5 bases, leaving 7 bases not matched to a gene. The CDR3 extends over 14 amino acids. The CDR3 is CASLRDRGNEKLFF. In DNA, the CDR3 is TGTGCCAGCTTAAGAGACAGGGGAAATGAAAAACTGTTTTTT.

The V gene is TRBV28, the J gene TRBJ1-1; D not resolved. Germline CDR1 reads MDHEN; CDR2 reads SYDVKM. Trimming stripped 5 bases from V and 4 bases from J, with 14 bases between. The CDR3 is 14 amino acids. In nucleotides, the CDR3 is TGTGCCAGCAGTGTGGCGGAGGGAAGCACTGAAGCTTTCTTT. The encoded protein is CASSVAEGSTEAFF.

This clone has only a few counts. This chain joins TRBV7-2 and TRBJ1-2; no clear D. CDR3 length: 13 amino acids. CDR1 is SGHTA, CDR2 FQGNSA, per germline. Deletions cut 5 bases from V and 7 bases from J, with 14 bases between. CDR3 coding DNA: TGTGCCAGCAGCCTGGAACGGTACAGTGGCTACACCTTC. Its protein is CASSLERYSGYTF.

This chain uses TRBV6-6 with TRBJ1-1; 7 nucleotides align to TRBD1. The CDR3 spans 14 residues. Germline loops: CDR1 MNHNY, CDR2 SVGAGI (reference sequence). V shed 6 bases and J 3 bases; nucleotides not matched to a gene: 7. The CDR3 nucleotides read TGTGCCAGCAGCCTACAGACAGGGTACACTGAAGCTTTCTTT. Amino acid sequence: CASSLQTGYTEAFF.

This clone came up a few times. The CDR3 nucleotides are TGTGCCAGCAGCCAAGGAAATTCCTACGAGCAGTACTTC. It codes for CASSQGNSYEQYF. This sequence joins TRBV4-2 and TRBJ2-7, with D unclear. This CDR3 comprises 13 residues. Germline V lookup: CDR1 LGHNA, CDR2 YNFKEQ. With 1 base removed from V and 1 base from J, the gap between germline ends came to 5 bases.

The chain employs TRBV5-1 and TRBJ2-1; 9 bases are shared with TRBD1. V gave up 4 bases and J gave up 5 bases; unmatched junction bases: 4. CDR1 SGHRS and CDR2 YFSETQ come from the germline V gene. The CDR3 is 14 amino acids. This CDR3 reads CASSQGQGNNEQFF. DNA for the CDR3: TGCGCCAGCAGCCAGGGACAGGGTAACAATGAGCAGTTCTTC.

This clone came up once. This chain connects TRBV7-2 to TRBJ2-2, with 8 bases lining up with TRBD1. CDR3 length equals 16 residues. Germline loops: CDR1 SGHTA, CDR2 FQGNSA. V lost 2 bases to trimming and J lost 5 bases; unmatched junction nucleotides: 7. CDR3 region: CASSLSSRGRTGELFF. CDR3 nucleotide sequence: TGTGCCAGCAGCTTAAGCTCCAGGGGGCGGACCGGGGAGCTGTTTTTT.

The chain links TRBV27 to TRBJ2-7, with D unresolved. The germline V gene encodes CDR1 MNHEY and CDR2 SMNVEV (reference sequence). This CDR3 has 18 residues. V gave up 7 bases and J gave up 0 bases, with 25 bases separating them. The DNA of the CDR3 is TGTGCCAGCACCTTTATCCTCCTGAGCTGGAAAAGCTCCTACGAGCAGTACGTC. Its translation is CASTFILLSWKSSYEQYV.

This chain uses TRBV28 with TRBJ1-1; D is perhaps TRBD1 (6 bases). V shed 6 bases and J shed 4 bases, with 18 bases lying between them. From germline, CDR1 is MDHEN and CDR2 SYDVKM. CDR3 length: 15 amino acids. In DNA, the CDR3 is TGTGCCAGCAGAGGGCAGGGAGCGGGGGCCACTGAAGCTTTCTTT. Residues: CASRGQGAGATEAFF.

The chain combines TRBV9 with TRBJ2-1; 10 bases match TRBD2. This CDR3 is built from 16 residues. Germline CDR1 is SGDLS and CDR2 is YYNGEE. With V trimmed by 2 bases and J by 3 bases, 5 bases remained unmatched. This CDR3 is CASSVYASGGYNEQFF. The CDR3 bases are TGTGCCAGCAGCGTTTACGCTAGCGGGGGCTACAATGAGCAGTTCTTC.

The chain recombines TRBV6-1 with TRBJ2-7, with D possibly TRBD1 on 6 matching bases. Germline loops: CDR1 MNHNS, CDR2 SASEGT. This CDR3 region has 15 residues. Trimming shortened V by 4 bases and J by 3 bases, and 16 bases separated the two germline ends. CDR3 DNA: TGTGCCAGCAGTGCCGGAAATACAGGGATCTACGAGCAGTACGTC. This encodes CASSAGNTGIYEQYV.

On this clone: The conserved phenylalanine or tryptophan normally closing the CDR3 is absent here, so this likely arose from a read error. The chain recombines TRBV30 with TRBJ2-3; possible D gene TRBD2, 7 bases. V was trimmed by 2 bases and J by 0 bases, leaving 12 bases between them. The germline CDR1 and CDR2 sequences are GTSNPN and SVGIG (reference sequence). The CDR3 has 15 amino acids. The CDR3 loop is CAWSHGGRSTDTQYL. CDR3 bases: TGTGCCTGGAGTCACGGGGGGCGAAGCACAGATACGCAGTATCTT.

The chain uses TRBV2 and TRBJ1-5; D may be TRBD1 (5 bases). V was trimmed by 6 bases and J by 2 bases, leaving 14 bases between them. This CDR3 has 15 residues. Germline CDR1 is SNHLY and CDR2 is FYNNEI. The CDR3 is CASSPRGGGNQPQHF. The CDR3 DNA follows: TGTGCCAGCAGCCCACGGGGAGGGGGCAATCAGCCCCAGCATTTT.

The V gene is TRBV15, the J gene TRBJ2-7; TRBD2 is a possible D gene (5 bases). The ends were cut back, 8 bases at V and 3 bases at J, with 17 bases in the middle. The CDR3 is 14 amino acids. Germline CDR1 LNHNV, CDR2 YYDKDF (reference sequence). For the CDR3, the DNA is TGTGCCACCTCACCAGGACTTTTGCGCTACGAGCAGTACTTC. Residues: CATSPGLLRYEQYF.

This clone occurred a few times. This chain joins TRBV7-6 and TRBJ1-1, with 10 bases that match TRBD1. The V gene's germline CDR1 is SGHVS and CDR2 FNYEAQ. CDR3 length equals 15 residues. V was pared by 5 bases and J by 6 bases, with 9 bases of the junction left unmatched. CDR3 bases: TGTGCCAGCAGCCCGACCGGGACAGGGGTGGCTGAAGCTTTCTTT. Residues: CASSPTGTGVAEAFF.

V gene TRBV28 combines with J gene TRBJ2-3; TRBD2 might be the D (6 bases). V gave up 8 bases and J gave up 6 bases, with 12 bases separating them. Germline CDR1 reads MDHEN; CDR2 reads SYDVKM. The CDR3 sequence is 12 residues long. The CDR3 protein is CASAGRRDTQYF. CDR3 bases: TGTGCCAGCGCGGGGAGGCGGGATACGCAGTATTTT.

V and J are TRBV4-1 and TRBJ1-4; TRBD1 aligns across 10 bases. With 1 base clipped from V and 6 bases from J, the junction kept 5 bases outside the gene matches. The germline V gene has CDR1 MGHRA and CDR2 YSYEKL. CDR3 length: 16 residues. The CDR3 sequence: CASSQGGGTGDEKLFF. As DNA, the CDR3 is TGCGCCAGCAGCCAAGGAGGAGGGACAGGGGATGAAAAACTGTTTTTT.

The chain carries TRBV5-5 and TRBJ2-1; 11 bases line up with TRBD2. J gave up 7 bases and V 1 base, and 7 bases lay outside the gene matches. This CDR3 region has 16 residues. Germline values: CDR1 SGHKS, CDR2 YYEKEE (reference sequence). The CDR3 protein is CASSLLAGGPLNEQFF. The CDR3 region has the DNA TGTGCCAGCAGCTTGCTAGCGGGGGGCCCCCTTAATGAGCAGTTCTTC.

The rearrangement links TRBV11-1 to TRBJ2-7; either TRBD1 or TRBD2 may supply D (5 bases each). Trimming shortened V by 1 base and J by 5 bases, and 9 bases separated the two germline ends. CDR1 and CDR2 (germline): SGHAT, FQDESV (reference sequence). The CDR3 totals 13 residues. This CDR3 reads CASSLDLGDEQYF. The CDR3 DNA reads TGTGCCAGCAGCTTAGACTTGGGGGACGAGCAGTACTTC.

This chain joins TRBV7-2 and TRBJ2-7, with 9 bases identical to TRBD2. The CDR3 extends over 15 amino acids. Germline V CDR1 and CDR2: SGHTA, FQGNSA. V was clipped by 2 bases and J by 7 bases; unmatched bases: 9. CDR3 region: CASSLLAGHYGEQYF. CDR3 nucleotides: TGTGCCAGCAGCTTACTAGCGGGGCACTACGGGGAGCAGTACTTC.

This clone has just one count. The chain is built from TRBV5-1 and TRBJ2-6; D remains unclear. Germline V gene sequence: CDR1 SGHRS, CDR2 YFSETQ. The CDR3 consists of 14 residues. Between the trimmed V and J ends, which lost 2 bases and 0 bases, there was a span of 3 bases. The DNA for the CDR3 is TGCGCCAGCAGCTTTCTCTCTGGGGCCAACGTCCTGACTTTC. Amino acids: CASSFLSGANVLTF.